The 5 T cell receptor beta chains presented below share a single source sample, sequenced in a study of CD8+ T cells in alopecia areata. Extracted from the samples, RNA was reverse transcribed into cDNA to serve as the sequencing template. Sequencing was performed with immunoSEQ multiplex PCR; in TCRdb, only in-frame clones are kept and a portion is missing. The table lists 150,000 to 200,000 clones, roughly three fifths of them singletons. Treatment defined: oral pan-JAK inhibitor, 5-10 mg twice daily. Material: CD8+ T cells sorted from blood, obtained at week 24, from a patient treated with tofacitinib. The receptors stem from a human donor with alopecia areata.

V and J are TRBV2 and TRBJ1-2; tentatively, D is TRBD1 (5 bases). The V end was cut by 4 bases, the J end by 8 bases, with 14 bases between. CDR1 is SNHLY, CDR2 FYNNEI, per germline. The CDR3 covers 13 residues. DNA of the CDR3: TGTGCCAGCAGTGGTGGGCAGGGTTGGGGCTACACCTTC. It yields the protein CASSGGQGWGYTF.

V is TRBV11-2 and J is TRBJ1-2; possible D gene TRBD1, 6 bases. Per germline, CDR1 SGHAT and CDR2 FQNNGV. V was pared by 4 bases and J by 4 bases, with 13 bases between. CDR3 length: 14 amino acids. The CDR3 protein is CASSYRVWSYGYTF. In nucleotides, the CDR3 is TGTGCCAGCAGCTACAGGGTCTGGAGCTATGGCTACACCTTC.

This chain uses TRBV29-1 with TRBJ2-1; perhaps D is TRBD1 or TRBD2 (5 bases each). CDR1 is SQVTM and CDR2 is ANQGSEA in the germline V gene. The V gene lost 1 base and the J gene lost 2 bases, with 6 bases spanning the gap. The CDR3 extends over 13 amino acids. The CDR3 here is CSVEGGTYNEQFF. The CDR3 DNA reads as TGCAGCGTTGAAGGGGGGACCTACAATGAGCAGTTCTTC.

The J gene is TRBJ2-7, the V gene TRBV4-1; 8 positions agree with TRBD2. J lost 3 bases, V lost 3 bases, and 10 bases had no gene match. CDR3 size: 16 residues. Per the germline V gene, CDR1 is MGHRA and CDR2 is YSYEKL. The CDR3 DNA reads as TGCGCCAGCAGCCACCGGGGGGGTGGAGGGGGCTACGAGCAGTACTTC. Its protein product is CASSHRGGGGGYEQYF.

This clone was recorded a few times. The V and J genes are TRBV29-1 and TRBJ1-2; 9 bases are shared with TRBD1. Trimming cost V 4 bases and J 3 bases; bases outside gene matches: 9. The V gene's germline CDR1 is SQVTM and CDR2 ANQGSEA. The CDR3 totals 15 residues. CDR3 amino acids: CSVATGGTVDYGYTF. The CDR3 bases are TGCAGCGTTGCGACAGGGGGTACTGTCGACTATGGCTACACCTTC.